The following is a T cell receptor (beta chain) sequence with its context. Its specificity is not known. This specimen belongs to a study of response to subunit inactivated influenza vaccine. Each CDR3 protein is one row after TCRdb ran MiXCR on the RT-PCR reads. Among 450,000 to 700,000 distinct CDR3 sequences listed, 12% to 15% were seen once. Study-wide findings and caveats: There was a suggestion from the authors that each seasonal influenza vaccination recruits few new T cells.

V lost 4 bases to trimming and J lost 0 bases, with 13 bases between them. From germline, CDR1 is SGHTA and CDR2 FQGNSA. The CDR3 covers 17 residues. The genes are TRBV7-2 and TRBJ2-6, with a tentative D call TRBD1 (7 bases). The receptor was isolated from a man between 50 and 59 years old who received an inactivated influenza vaccine. The source material was PBMCs from blood, sampled 11 to 12 days after vaccination. CDR3: CASSSTQGGSGANVLTF. The CDR3 DNA sequence: TGTGCCAGCAGCTCCACCCAGGGGGGCTCTGGGGCCAACGTCCTGACTTTC.